The 20 T cell receptor beta chains in this list originate from one sample, sequenced in a study of shared clonotypes between healthy human individuals. The table came from immunoSEQ multiplex PCR; TCRdb's copy has only in-frame clones and leaves some out. The repertoire consists of about 1.1 million clones, with around three quarters occurring once and the leading ten covering 0.89%. Sequenced input: memory CD4+ T cells from PBMCs. Sample subset: CD45RA-negative fraction. Every receptor here comes from a man between 18 and 29 years old in good health. Some clones in this sample may be carry-over from other donors' samples.

The CDR3, as DNA: TGTGCCAGCAGTTTTAGGGTCGGGACAGGGAGATTGACCCAGTACTTC. It yields the protein CASSFRVGTGRLTQYF. The genes are TRBV28 and TRBJ2-5; 9 positions agree with TRBD1. From germline, CDR1 is MDHEN and CDR2 SYDVKM. V gave up 3 bases and J gave up 7 bases; unmatched junction bases: 12. CDR3 size: 16 residues. The whole variable domain, remainder taken from reference TRBV28 and TRBJ2-5, is DVKVTQSSRYLVKRTGEKVFLECVQDMDHENMFWYRQDPGLGLRLIYFSYDVKMKEKGDIPEGYSVSREKKERFSLILESASTNQTSMYLCASSFRVGTGRLTQYFGPGTRLLVL.

V and J are TRBV7-9 and TRBJ2-3; no firm D call. V lost 1 base, J lost 0 bases, and 14 bases lay in between. Germline V gives CDR1 SEHNR, CDR2 FQNEAQ (reference sequence). This CDR3 is built from 17 residues. CDR3 residues: CASSLGVWVTSTDTQYF. CDR3 DNA: TGTGCCAGCAGCTTAGGGGTGTGGGTCACTAGCACAGATACGCAGTATTTT.

The chain has TRBV7-3 and TRBJ2-1; 7 bases match TRBD2. The germline V gene has CDR1 SGHTA and CDR2 FQGTGA. J was trimmed by 8 bases and V by 2 bases; bases with no gene match: 9. This CDR3 has 15 residues. The CDR3 bases are TGTGCCAGCAGCTTAGCGGGAGTGGCGTACGATGAGCAGTTCTTC. As protein: CASSLAGVAYDEQFF.

The V gene is TRBV9, the J gene TRBJ1-1, with TRBD1 as a possible D gene (5 bases). Germline V lookup: CDR1 SGDLS, CDR2 YYNGEE. The CDR3 consists of 18 residues. Trimming removed 1 base at V and 4 bases at J, with 23 bases between. CDR3 DNA: TGTGCCAGCAGCGTATGGTTTTCTCTTAGGATTGGGACCACTGAAGCTTTCTTT. Translated, it gives CASSVWFSLRIGTTEAFF. Full variable domain (rest looked up from reference TRBV9 and TRBJ1-1): DSGVTQTPKHLITATGQRVTLRCSPRSGDLSVYWYQQSLDQGLQFLIQYYNGEERAKGNILERFSAQQFPDLHSELNLSSLELGDSALYFCASSVWFSLRIGTTEAFFGQGTRLTVV.

V usage is TRBV6-5 and J usage is TRBJ2-7; D is perhaps TRBD2 (6 bases). In germline, CDR1 is MNHEY, CDR2 SVGAGI. The CDR3 is 15 amino acids. Trimming stripped 2 bases from V and 0 bases from J, with 11 bases between. CDR3 bases: TGTGCCAGCAGTTACGAGGGGACTGACTCCTACGAGCAGTACTTC. Translating gives CASSYEGTDSYEQYF.

The rearrangement uses TRBV14 and TRBJ2-1; possibly TRBD2 for D (9 bases). This CDR3 is built from 18 residues. Trimming removed 9 bases from V and 2 bases from J, with 26 bases in between. Germline V CDR1 and CDR2: SGHDN, FVKESK. CDR3 coding DNA: TGTGCCAGTAAGACAGGGGACTCGGCTAGCGGGACCTACAATGAGCAGTTCTTC. Amino acid sequence: CASKTGDSASGTYNEQFF.

The genes are TRBV15 and TRBJ1-4; 7 positions agree with TRBD1. The germline V gene encodes CDR1 LNHNV and CDR2 YYDKDF (reference sequence). J was trimmed by 7 bases and V by 1 base; bases with no gene match: 9. The CDR3 runs to 16 residues. In DNA form, the CDR3 reads TGTGCCACCAGCAGAGTTACACAGGGGTCTAGTGAAAAACTGTTTTTT. This sequence encodes CATSRVTQGSSEKLFF. The full variable domain, completed using reference TRBV15 and TRBJ1-4, is DAMVIQNPRYQVTQFGKPVTLSCSQTLNHNVMYWYQQKSSQAPKLLFHYYDKDFNNEADTPDNFQSRRPNTSFCFLDIRSPGLGDTAMYLCATSRVTQGSSEKLFFGSGTQLSVL.

The chain is built from TRBV6-5 and TRBJ1-4, with D maybe TRBD1 (6 bases). The V gene lost 2 bases and the J gene lost 5 bases, with 12 bases spanning the gap. This CDR3 region has 15 residues. Germline V lookup: CDR1 MNHEY, CDR2 SVGAGI. The chain's CDR3 is CASSYPRGLNEKLFF. In DNA, the CDR3 is TGTGCCAGCAGTTACCCTCGGGGGCTAAATGAAAAACTGTTTTTT.

The chain combines TRBV9 with TRBJ2-3; 7 nucleotides agree with TRBD2. The CDR3 extends over 14 amino acids. Germline assignment: CDR1 SGDLS and CDR2 YYNGEE. The J segment lost 7 bases and the V segment lost 5 bases, leaving 10 bases of the junction unmatched. In DNA, the CDR3 is TGTGCCAGCAGTGCCTCCGGGAGGATGAATACGCAGTATTTT. Encoded protein: CASSASGRMNTQYF.

This clone was picked up many times. The chain is built from TRBV9 and TRBJ1-2; tentative D call: TRBD1 (5 bases). V lost 2 bases to trimming and J lost 2 bases, with 10 bases between them. Germline loops: CDR1 SGDLS, CDR2 YYNGEE. This CDR3 contains 14 residues. The CDR3 DNA reads TGTGCCAGCAGCGTCCAGGGTTACAACTATGGCTACACCTTC. Its protein is CASSVQGYNYGYTF.

This chain joins TRBV5-1 and TRBJ2-3, with D possibly being TRBD2 (6 bases). CDR3 length: 14 amino acids. Looked up from germline, CDR1 is SGHRS and CDR2 is YFSETQ. Trimming removed 4 bases at V and 2 bases at J, with 11 bases between. The CDR3 region is CASSPGLYTDTQYF. DNA for the CDR3: TGCGCCAGCAGCCCGGGACTTTACACAGATACGCAGTATTTT.

Concerning this clone itself: The sample has other DNA sequences that encode this CDR3 too. This sequence joins TRBV7-9 and TRBJ1-1; D uncertain. Trimming cost V 1 base and J 2 bases, with 14 bases left between them. Per germline, CDR1 SEHNR and CDR2 FQNEAQ (reference sequence). CDR3 length: 16 residues. The CDR3 region is CASSLGSPALNTEAFF. In DNA, the CDR3 is TGTGCCAGCAGCTTAGGATCTCCTGCACTCAACACTGAAGCTTTCTTT.

CDR3 amino acids: CASSFGRAGGNEQFF. The CDR3 nucleotides read TGTGCCAGCAGTTTTGGGAGAGCGGGGGGCAATGAGCAGTTCTTC. The V and J genes are TRBV28 and TRBJ2-1; TRBD2 aligns across 9 bases. Germline-derived CDR1 and CDR2 are MDHEN and SYDVKM. V gave up 3 bases and J gave up 6 bases; unmatched junction bases: 6. This CDR3 contains 15 residues.

This rearrangement joins TRBV5-5 to TRBJ1-2, with D tentatively TRBD1 (6 bases). V gave up 6 bases and J gave up 8 bases, with 17 bases separating them. The CDR3 runs 13 residues. The germline V gene encodes CDR1 SGHKS and CDR2 YYEKEE (reference sequence). CDR3 sequence: CASTFGGAAGYTF. Here the CDR3 DNA reads TGTGCCAGCACCTTCGGGGGGGCCGCCGGCTACACCTTC.

This clone appeared once. The chain uses TRBV27 and TRBJ2-7; 7 bases agree with TRBD1. Germline CDR1 is MNHEY and CDR2 is SMNVEV (reference sequence). The CDR3 contains 13 residues. J was trimmed by 4 bases and V by 5 bases; bases with no gene match: 5. CDR3 coding DNA: TGTGCCAGCAGTGCCCGGGACAGATACGAGCAGTACTTC. Amino acids: CASSARDRYEQYF.

The V call is TRBV28, the J call TRBJ2-7; 9 nucleotides line up with TRBD1. The CDR3 contains 15 residues. Per the germline V gene, CDR1 is MDHEN and CDR2 is SYDVKM. V lost 6 bases and J lost 2; bases outside the gene matches: 8. The CDR3 DNA sequence: TGTGCCAGCAGGGACCCGGGACAGGGCACCTACGAGCAGTACTTC. Protein: CASRDPGQGTYEQYF.

This clone was detected only a few times. It differs at one base from a far larger clone, so likely a read error. Other DNA variants within this sample encode the same CDR3. The gene calls are TRBV20-1 and TRBJ1-2, with a tentative D call TRBD1 (5 bases). Germline lookup yields CDR1 DFQATT and CDR2 SNEGSKA (reference sequence). Trimming stripped 5 bases from V and 8 bases from J, with 12 bases between. CDR3 length equals 11 residues. The CDR3, as DNA: TGCAGTGCTGGCCGGGGGGAAGGCTACACCTTC. Residues: CSAGRGEGYTF.

The V and J genes are TRBV15 and TRBJ2-1, with D perhaps matching TRBD1 (5 bases). Trimming took 1 base from V and 10 from J, leaving 5 bases between them. CDR3 length: 11 amino acids. CDR1 LNHNV and CDR2 YYDKDF come from the germline V gene (reference sequence). The CDR3 protein is CATSRGGEQFF. The DNA of the CDR3 is TGTGCCACCAGCAGAGGGGGCGAGCAGTTCTTC.

Remarks on this clone: The same CDR3 can be traced to other DNA sequences in this sample. V gene TRBV9 combines with J gene TRBJ2-5; D gene uncertain. The CDR3 sequence is 13 residues long. CDR1 SGDLS and CDR2 YYNGEE come from the germline V gene. Trimming pared 0 bases from V and 5 bases from J, leaving 8 bases between. In DNA form, the CDR3 reads TGTGCCAGCAGCGTAGGAACTGAGGAGACCCAGTACTTC. It yields the protein CASSVGTEETQYF.

This sequence joins TRBV12-5 and TRBJ2-5, with D possibly matching TRBD1 (6 bases). Trimming took 0 bases from V and 4 from J, leaving 6 bases between them. From germline, CDR1 is LGHNT and CDR2 FRNRAP. The CDR3 totals 13 residues. This CDR3 reads CASGLVGGETQYF. DNA for the CDR3: TGTGCTAGTGGTTTGGTAGGGGGAGAGACCCAGTACTTC.